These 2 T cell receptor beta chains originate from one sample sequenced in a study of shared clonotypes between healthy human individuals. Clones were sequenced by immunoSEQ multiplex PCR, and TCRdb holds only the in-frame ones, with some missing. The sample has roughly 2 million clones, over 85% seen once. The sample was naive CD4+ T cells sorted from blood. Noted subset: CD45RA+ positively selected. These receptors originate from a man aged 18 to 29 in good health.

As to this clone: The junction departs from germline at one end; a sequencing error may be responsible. The CDR3 DNA follows: TGCGCCAGCAGCCAGGAAACAGGACTAGCGGGGGTTTTCTTC. This codes for CASSQETGLAGVFF. The J gene is TRBJ2-7, the V gene TRBV4-1, with 13 bases fitting TRBD2. CDR3 length equals 14 residues. Per germline, CDR1 MGHRA and CDR2 YSYEKL.

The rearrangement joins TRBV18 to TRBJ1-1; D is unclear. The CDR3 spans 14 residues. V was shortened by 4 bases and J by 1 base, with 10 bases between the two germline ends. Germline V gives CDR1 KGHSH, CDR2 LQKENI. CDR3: CASSRLPENTEAFF. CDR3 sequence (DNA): TGTGCCAGCTCACGCCTTCCCGAGAACACTGAAGCTTTCTTT. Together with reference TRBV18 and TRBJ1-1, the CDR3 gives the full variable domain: NAGVMQNPRHLVRRRGQEARLRCSPMKGHSHVYWYRQLPEEGLKFMVYLQKENIIDESGMPKERFSAEFPKEGPSILRIQQVVRGDSAAYFCASSRLPENTEAFFGQGTRLTVV.